The 27 T cell receptor beta chains below were found in one sample sequenced in a study of neoadjuvant nivolumab and ipilimumab in lung cancer. Assay: immunoSEQ multiplex PCR; the TCRdb copy retains only in-frame clones and omits some. This sample has over 25,000 clones, with around 76% found just once. The source was tumor tissue, collected after neoadjuvant nivolumab, alone or with ipilimumab, at or shortly before surgery. Source of these receptors: an adult with non-small cell lung cancer.

This clone has only a few counts. The chain links TRBV5-1 to TRBJ2-7, with 12 bases fitting TRBD1. Germline trimming cut 5 bases from V and 0 bases from J; bases unmatched to any gene: 9. The CDR3 totals 17 residues. CDR1 is SGHRS, CDR2 YFSETQ, per germline. CDR3 amino acids: CASRWGGQGAYSYEQYF. Here the CDR3 DNA reads TGCGCCAGCAGATGGGGGGGACAGGGGGCCTACTCCTACGAGCAGTACTTC.

The chain uses TRBV10-2 and TRBJ2-3; no definite D call. Trimming took 0 bases from V and 8 from J, leaving 9 bases between them. This CDR3 has 13 residues. The germline V gene encodes CDR1 WSHSY and CDR2 SAAADI. The CDR3 loop reads CASSESMVGTQYF. The CDR3 bases are TGCGCCAGCAGTGAGTCGATGGTGGGTACGCAGTATTTT.

The chain uses TRBV10-3 and TRBJ2-1; weak D call: TRBD2 (7 bases). The CDR3 covers 14 residues. CDR1 and CDR2 (germline): ENHRY, SYGVKD. Trimming took 4 bases from V and 8 from J, leaving 15 bases between them. CDR3 sequence: CAISVSGGGDEQFF. DNA for the CDR3: TGTGCCATCAGTGTTTCGGGGGGCGGCGATGAGCAGTTCTTC.

The V gene is TRBV5-4, the J gene TRBJ1-2; D remains unclear. The CDR3 covers 16 residues. With 4 bases removed from V and 3 bases from J, the gap between germline ends came to 19 bases. Per germline, CDR1 SGHNT and CDR2 YYREEE (reference sequence). The DNA of the CDR3 is TGTGCCAGCAGCCCTCCTATTTCGGGATATGACTATGGCTACACCTTC. It yields the protein CASSPPISGYDYGYTF.

This sequence joins TRBV7-9 and TRBJ2-5, with 7 nucleotides matching TRBD2. The CDR3 spans 11 residues. J gave up 2 bases and V 11 bases, and 2 bases lay outside the gene matches. CDR1 is SEHNR, CDR2 FQNEAQ, per germline (reference sequence). CDR3 protein: CAAGGQETQYF. The CDR3 nucleotides read TGTGCCGCCGGGGGGCAAGAGACCCAGTACTTC.

This sequence joins TRBV2 and TRBJ2-5; perhaps TRBD2 as D (7 bases). This CDR3 has 14 residues. The V gene lost 7 bases and the J gene lost 6 bases, with 18 bases spanning the gap. Germline V gives CDR1 SNHLY, CDR2 FYNNEI. CDR3 residues: CASIEGGSGKTQYF. In nucleotides, the CDR3 is TGTGCCAGCATCGAGGGGGGAAGCGGGAAGACCCAGTACTTC.

V is TRBV18 and J is TRBJ2-3, with 9 bases aligning to TRBD2. The V and J ends lost 2 bases and 3 bases, in that order; junction bases with no gene match: 9. The CDR3 runs 17 residues. From germline, CDR1 is KGHSH and CDR2 LQKENI. The CDR3 protein is CASSPKYAGGPTDTQYF. The CDR3 bases are TGTGCCAGCTCACCAAAGTATGCGGGGGGGCCGACAGATACGCAGTATTTT.

V gene TRBV2 combines with J gene TRBJ1-6, with D possibly matching TRBD1 (6 bases). The CDR3 has 12 residues. V dropped 8 bases and J dropped 6 bases, with 8 bases sitting between them. Germline CDR1 reads SNHLY; CDR2 reads FYNNEI. CDR3 sequence: CASRTVNSPLHF. The DNA for the CDR3 is TGTGCCAGCCGGACAGTTAATTCACCCCTCCACTTT.

V is TRBV6-5 and J is TRBJ1-2; D is possibly TRBD1 (5 bases). With 8 bases removed from V and 3 bases from J, the gap between germline ends came to 13 bases. This CDR3 spans 13 amino acids. CDR1 is MNHEY, CDR2 SVGAGI, per germline. Written as DNA, the CDR3 is TGTGCCAGCTTACTTGGGACGGACTATGGCTACACCTTC. It codes for CASLLGTDYGYTF.

The genes are TRBV7-9 and TRBJ2-7; 9 positions agree with TRBD1. V dropped 5 bases and J dropped 0; count of bases not matched to a gene: 5. The germline V gene has CDR1 SEHNR and CDR2 FQNEAQ (reference sequence). The CDR3 runs to 15 residues. The CDR3 DNA reads as TGTGCCAGCAGCGGAGACAGGGGGTACTCCTACGAGCAGTACTTC. Translated: CASSGDRGYSYEQYF.

The chain employs TRBV9 and TRBJ1-2, with D perhaps matching TRBD1 (6 bases). V lost 4 bases, J lost 7 bases, and 14 bases lay in between. Germline V lookup: CDR1 SGDLS, CDR2 YYNGEE. The CDR3 contains 13 residues. The CDR3 here is CASSTQTGTGYTF. CDR3 DNA sequence: TGTGCCAGCAGCACGCAAACAGGGACTGGCTACACCTTC.

The chain carries TRBV7-9 and TRBJ1-2; 9 nucleotides match TRBD1. After removal of 5 bases from V and 5 bases from J, the junction contained 3 bases not matched to a gene. The CDR3 has 13 residues. Germline CDR1 and CDR2: SEHNR and FQNEAQ (reference sequence). The CDR3 is CASSLQGAYGYTF. The DNA of the CDR3 is TGTGCCAGCAGCCTACAGGGGGCATATGGCTACACCTTC.

This clone was detected once. The chain links TRBV18 to TRBJ2-7, with D perhaps TRBD1 (5 bases). V shed 2 bases and J shed 6 bases, with 8 bases lying between them. This CDR3 contains 12 residues. Per germline, CDR1 KGHSH and CDR2 LQKENI. This CDR3 is CASSPDSSEQYF. As DNA, the CDR3 is TGTGCCAGCTCACCAGACAGCTCCGAGCAGTACTTC.

The V call is TRBV2, the J call TRBJ1-4, with D possibly TRBD1 on 5 matching bases. The germline V gene encodes CDR1 SNHLY and CDR2 FYNNEI. V gave up 8 bases and J gave up 5 bases, with 15 bases separating them. CDR3 length equals 14 residues. Here the CDR3 reads CASGVRGVNEKLFF. CDR3 DNA: TGTGCCAGCGGGGTTAGAGGGGTCAATGAAAAACTGTTTTTT. Drawing the rest from reference TRBV2 and TRBJ1-4, the complete variable domain is EPEVTQTPSHQVTQMGQEVILRCVPISNHLYFYWYRQILGQKVEFLVSFYNNEISEKSEIFDDQFSVERPDGSNFTLKIRSTKLEDSAMYFCASGVRGVNEKLFFGSGTQLSVL.

J is TRBJ2-3 and V is TRBV4-2, with 8 bases matching TRBD1. V was clipped by 3 bases and J by 4 bases; unmatched bases: 9. CDR3 size: 16 residues. CDR1 and CDR2 (germline): LGHNA, YNFKEQ. CDR3 in amino acids: CASSQDGTGGADTQYF. CDR3 nucleotides: TGTGCCAGCAGCCAGGACGGGACAGGCGGGGCAGATACGCAGTATTTT.

The gene calls are TRBV2 and TRBJ1-1; unclear D gene. The CDR3 consists of 12 residues. Between the trimmed V and J ends, which lost 4 bases and 7 bases, there was a span of 10 bases. Germline CDR1 and CDR2: SNHLY and FYNNEI. The CDR3 region is CASSGESGEAFF. CDR3 bases: TGTGCCAGCAGTGGGGAGAGTGGTGAAGCTTTCTTT.

The CDR3 nucleotides are TGTGCCAGCAGTTATTCGCGGGGTGTGGATTATGGCTACACCTTC. Amino acids: CASSYSRGVDYGYTF. The chain is built from TRBV11-2 and TRBJ1-2; D call uncertain. Looked up from germline, CDR1 is SGHAT and CDR2 is FQNNGV. This CDR3 contains 15 residues. V was pared by 6 bases and J by 5 bases, with 19 bases between.

The genes are TRBV18 and TRBJ2-4, with D uncertain. The CDR3 length is 16 residues. Trimming cost V 3 bases and J 3 bases, with 15 bases left between them. Germline lookup yields CDR1 KGHSH and CDR2 LQKENI. CDR3 sequence (DNA): TGTGCCAGCTCACCCCCCGGTACTGGGGTCAAAAACATTCAGTACTTC. This gives the protein CASSPPGTGVKNIQYF.

V gene TRBV6-6 combines with J gene TRBJ2-7, with D uncertain. This CDR3 spans 11 amino acids. The ends were cut back, 6 bases at V and 5 bases at J, with 8 bases in the middle. Germline V CDR1 and CDR2: MNHNY, SVGAGI (reference sequence). CDR3 sequence reads: CASRERDEQYF. CDR3 coding DNA: TGTGCCAGCAGAGAAAGGGACGAGCAGTACTTC.

This chain uses TRBV5-4 with TRBJ1-1; D might be TRBD1 (6 bases). The germline V gene has CDR1 SGHNT and CDR2 YYREEE (reference sequence). CDR3 size: 14 residues. The ends were cut back, 0 bases at V and 7 bases at J, with 13 bases in the middle. The CDR3 DNA reads as TGTGCCAGCAGCTTGGACAGGGTATCGAGTGAAGCTTTCTTT. Translated, it gives CASSLDRVSSEAFF.

V usage is TRBV5-1 and J usage is TRBJ2-2, with D possibly being TRBD2 (6 bases). Germline V gene data show CDR1 as SGHRS and CDR2 as YFSETQ. V lost 2 bases and J 1 base, leaving 12 bases between the germline ends. The CDR3 runs 16 residues. The CDR3 DNA is TGCGCCAGCAGCTTACTGGGACTCGAGAACACCGGGGAGCTGTTTTTT. Its protein is CASSLLGLENTGELFF.

The CDR3 coding sequence is TGCAGCGCATACGGGGGGGCCCCTGAGACCCAGTACTTC. Protein sequence: CSAYGGAPETQYF. J is TRBJ2-5 and V is TRBV29-1, with 8 bases fitting TRBD2. Trimming took 7 bases from V and 5 from J; bases not matched to a gene: 9. Looked up from germline, CDR1 is SQVTM and CDR2 is ANQGSEA. The CDR3 totals 13 residues.

Regarding this clone: Mismatch with germline at one junction end may stem from a read error. The gene calls are TRBV7-7 and TRBJ1-5, with a weak D call TRBD1 (5 bases). This CDR3 has 13 residues. CDR1 SSHAT and CDR2 FNYEAQ come from the germline V gene (reference sequence). The CDR3 sequence is CASSPGLGQPQHF. CDR3 coding DNA: TGTGCTAGCAGCCCGGGACTTGGGCAGCCCCAGCATTTT.

The chain combines TRBV7-9 with TRBJ1-5, with a possible D match to TRBD1 (5 bases). The CDR3 runs to 14 residues. Germline V CDR1 and CDR2: SEHNR, FQNEAQ (reference sequence). CDR3 in amino acids: CAVPGDDPYQPQHF. CDR3 bases: TGTGCAGTCCCCGGGGACGATCCCTATCAGCCCCAGCATTTT.

The V and J genes are TRBV9 and TRBJ1-1; D is unclear. Per germline, CDR1 SGDLS and CDR2 YYNGEE. The V end was cut by 4 bases, the J end by 3 bases, with 7 bases between. CDR3 length equals 12 residues. Here the CDR3 reads CASSPWDTEAFF. Written as DNA, the CDR3 is TGTGCCAGCAGCCCCTGGGACACTGAAGCTTTCTTT.

The chain recombines TRBV11-2 with TRBJ1-1; possible D gene TRBD1, 5 bases. Deletions cut 5 bases from V and 2 bases from J, with 12 bases between. CDR1 is SGHAT and CDR2 is FQNNGV in the germline V gene. The CDR3 spans 14 residues. The CDR3 region has the DNA TGTGCCAGCAGCGTGAATCAGGGAAACACTGAAGCTTTCTTT. It specifies CASSVNQGNTEAFF.

The chain links TRBV18 to TRBJ1-1; the match to TRBD1 covers 7 bases. Germline V CDR1 and CDR2: KGHSH, LQKENI. The ends lost 1 base at V and 1 base at J; junction bases unmatched: 6. The length of the CDR3 is 16 residues. The CDR3 loop reads CASSPLAGQKNTEAFF. CDR3 in DNA: TGTGCCAGCTCACCACTCGCGGGACAGAAGAACACTGAAGCTTTCTTT.